These T cell receptor beta chains were read from a single sample in a study of shared clonotypes between healthy human individuals. Repertoires were generated with immunoSEQ multiplex PCR, while TCRdb's copy carries only in-frame clones and drops some. The table shows roughly 1,800,000 clones, with about 94% occurring only once. Sequenced input: naive CD8+ T cells sorted from blood. All receptors derive from a man aged 18 to 29 in good health. Each CDR3 is given with its conserved first and last residue. The D gene is left open where the match is weak. Some rows mark clone size as missing; the rest say once, few, many or name a class of expanded clone.

d_call: -
v_call: TRBV29-1
clone_size: -
j_call: TRBJ1-1
cdr3_aa: CSGREVAEAFF
cdr3_nt: TGCAGCGGCCGGGAGGTGGCTGAAGCTTTCTTT

d_call: -
v_call: TRBV6-5
clone_size: -
j_call: TRBJ2-7
cdr3_aa: CASSYFQGRYEQYF
cdr3_nt: TGTGCCAGCAGCTACTTCCAGGGAAGATACGAGCAGTACTTC

d_call: -
v_call: TRBV6-6
clone_size: -
j_call: TRBJ1-4
cdr3_aa: CASSYETDRTDEKLFF
cdr3_nt: TGTGCCAGCAGTTACGAGACCGACAGGACGGATGAAAAACTGTTTTTT

d_call: -
v_call: TRBV5-6
clone_size: -
j_call: TRBJ1-1
cdr3_aa: CASSLEGHTEAFF
cdr3_nt: TGTGCCAGCAGCTTGGAGGGGCACACTGAAGCTTTCTTT

d_call: -
v_call: TRBV10-3
clone_size: once
j_call: TRBJ1-2
cdr3_aa: CAISEGQDYGYTF
cdr3_nt: TGTGCCATCAGTGAGGGGCAGGACTATGGCTACACCTTC

d_call: -
v_call: TRBV15
clone_size: -
j_call: TRBJ1-5
cdr3_aa: CATSSNLGQPQHF
cdr3_nt: TGTGCCACCAGCAGTAACTTGGGGCAGCCCCAGCATTTT

d_call: TRBD2
v_call: TRBV14
clone_size: -
j_call: TRBJ2-3
cdr3_aa: CASSQEPSGRDTQYF
cdr3_nt: TGTGCCAGCAGCCAAGAGCCTAGCGGGAGAGATACGCAGTATTTT

d_call: TRBD1
v_call: TRBV6-5
clone_size: -
j_call: TRBJ2-7
cdr3_aa: CASSYSTGQVPYEQYF
cdr3_nt: TGTGCCAGCAGTTACTCGACGGGACAGGTGCCCTACGAGCAGTACTTC

d_call: -
v_call: TRBV4-1
clone_size: once
j_call: TRBJ1-2
cdr3_aa: CASSQDVGNLDGYTF
cdr3_nt: TGCGCCAGCAGCCAAGATGTAGGGAACCTCGATGGCTACACCTTC

d_call: -
v_call: TRBV11-2
clone_size: -
j_call: TRBJ2-7
cdr3_aa: CASRDFLRYEQYF
cdr3_nt: TGTGCCAGTCGGGACTTCTTACGGTACGAGCAGTACTTC

d_call: -
v_call: TRBV23-1
clone_size: -
j_call: TRBJ2-4
cdr3_aa: CASSQSRHREATQIF
cdr3_nt: TGCGCCAGCAGTCAATCGAGGCACCGAGAAGCTACACAAATCTTC

d_call: -
v_call: TRBV6-6
clone_size: -
j_call: TRBJ2-5
cdr3_aa: CASSYAYGGQETQYF
cdr3_nt: TGTGCCAGCAGTTACGCGTACGGTGGCCAAGAGACCCAGTACTTC

d_call: -
v_call: TRBV6-1
clone_size: -
j_call: TRBJ1-3
cdr3_aa: CASSESRAGNTIYF
cdr3_nt: TGTGCCAGCAGTGAAAGCAGGGCTGGAAACACCATATATTTT

d_call: TRBD1
v_call: TRBV7-9
clone_size: -
j_call: TRBJ1-5
cdr3_aa: CASSSQGLDQPQHF
cdr3_nt: TGTGCCAGCAGCTCACAGGGGCTCGATCAGCCCCAGCATTTT

d_call: -
v_call: TRBV18
clone_size: -
j_call: TRBJ2-2
cdr3_aa: CASSPDLWAGELFF
cdr3_nt: TGTGCCAGCTCACCGGACCTGTGGGCCGGGGAGCTGTTTTTT

d_call: TRBD2
v_call: TRBV7-9
clone_size: few
j_call: TRBJ2-1
cdr3_aa: CASSGTSGRGYNEQFF
cdr3_nt: TGTGCCAGCAGCGGGACTAGCGGGAGAGGGTACAATGAGCAGTTCTTC

d_call: -
v_call: TRBV7-2
clone_size: -
j_call: TRBJ2-5
cdr3_aa: CASSLGGGTETQYF
cdr3_nt: TGTGCCAGCAGCTTGGGTGGGGGTACAGAGACCCAGTACTTC

d_call: -
v_call: TRBV11-2
clone_size: -
j_call: TRBJ2-7
cdr3_aa: CASSFGGTVYEQYF
cdr3_nt: TGTGCCAGCAGCTTTGGAGGGACAGTCTACGAGCAGTACTTC

d_call: TRBD1
v_call: TRBV4-3
clone_size: -
j_call: TRBJ2-1
cdr3_aa: CASSQVFSGGNEQFF
cdr3_nt: TGCGCCAGCAGCCAAGTCTTCTCAGGGGGAAATGAGCAGTTCTTC

d_call: -
v_call: TRBV6-1
clone_size: -
j_call: TRBJ2-5
cdr3_aa: CASSEFLETQYF
cdr3_nt: TGTGCCAGCAGTGAATTTCTAGAGACCCAGTACTTC

d_call: TRBD1
v_call: TRBV27
clone_size: -
j_call: TRBJ2-7
cdr3_aa: CASSLSGRGPSEEQYF
cdr3_nt: TGTGCCAGCAGTTTATCGGGCAGGGGGCCGTCGGAGGAGCAGTACTTC

d_call: -
v_call: TRBV6-1
clone_size: -
j_call: TRBJ2-7
cdr3_aa: CATSVREQYF
cdr3_nt: TGTGCCACCTCGGTCCGAGAGCAGTACTTC

d_call: -
v_call: TRBV4-3
clone_size: -
j_call: TRBJ1-2
cdr3_aa: CASSQDQQIFNGYTF
cdr3_nt: TGCGCCAGCAGCCAAGATCAACAGATCTTCAATGGCTACACCTTC

d_call: TRBD1
v_call: TRBV13
clone_size: -
j_call: TRBJ2-7
cdr3_aa: CASSLGGTGGNYEQYF
cdr3_nt: TGTGCCAGCAGCTTAGGCGGGACAGGGGGAAACTACGAGCAGTACTTC

d_call: TRBD2
v_call: TRBV5-4
clone_size: -
j_call: TRBJ2-7
cdr3_aa: CASSLDRGGGYEQYF
cdr3_nt: TGTGCCAGCAGCTTGGACCGGGGGGGTGGCTACGAGCAGTACTTC

d_call: TRBD1
v_call: TRBV11-2
clone_size: -
j_call: TRBJ2-7
cdr3_aa: CASSFGTGGSYEQYF
cdr3_nt: TGTGCCAGCAGCTTCGGGACAGGGGGCTCCTACGAGCAGTACTTC

d_call: -
v_call: TRBV30
clone_size: -
j_call: TRBJ2-1
cdr3_aa: CAWSVLSNEQFF
cdr3_nt: TGTGCCTGGAGTGTACTGAGCAATGAGCAGTTCTTC

d_call: TRBD1
v_call: TRBV2
clone_size: -
j_call: TRBJ1-4
cdr3_aa: CASSVTHMTGPNEKLFF
cdr3_nt: TGTGCCAGCAGTGTGACCCACATGACAGGGCCTAATGAAAAACTGTTTTTT

d_call: -
v_call: TRBV28
clone_size: -
j_call: TRBJ2-7
cdr3_aa: CASSTRGLFYEQYF
cdr3_nt: TGTGCCAGCAGCACGAGGGGGTTATTCTACGAGCAGTACTTC

d_call: -
v_call: TRBV7-6
clone_size: -
j_call: TRBJ2-2
cdr3_aa: CASSLAGPGELFF
cdr3_nt: TGTGCCAGCAGCTTAGCGGGGCCGGGGGAGCTGTTTTTT

d_call: TRBD1
v_call: TRBV27
clone_size: -
j_call: TRBJ1-4
cdr3_aa: CASSSRQGGEKLFF
cdr3_nt: TGTGCCAGCAGTTCTCGACAGGGAGGTGAAAAACTGTTTTTT

d_call: -
v_call: TRBV16
clone_size: -
j_call: TRBJ1-1
cdr3_aa: CASSQLGGLITEAFF
cdr3_nt: TGTGCCAGCAGCCAATTGGGGGGGCTAATCACTGAAGCTTTCTTT

d_call: -
v_call: TRBV7-8
clone_size: -
j_call: TRBJ2-2
cdr3_aa: CASSFRNTGELFF
cdr3_nt: TGTGCCAGCAGCTTTCGGAACACCGGGGAGCTGTTTTTT

d_call: TRBD2
v_call: TRBV6-6
clone_size: -
j_call: TRBJ2-3
cdr3_aa: CASVSSGMMDTQYF
cdr3_nt: TGTGCCAGCGTCTCTAGCGGGATGATGGATACGCAGTATTTT

d_call: -
v_call: TRBV15
clone_size: -
j_call: TRBJ1-4
cdr3_aa: CATNGAGNEKLFF
cdr3_nt: TGTGCCACCAATGGTGCAGGGAATGAAAAACTGTTTTTT

d_call: -
v_call: TRBV29-1
clone_size: -
j_call: TRBJ2-1
cdr3_aa: CSVEAPWGDYNEQFF
cdr3_nt: TGCAGCGTTGAAGCCCCATGGGGGGATTACAATGAGCAGTTCTTC

d_call: TRBD1
v_call: TRBV30
clone_size: -
j_call: TRBJ2-3
cdr3_aa: CAWSPGTASTDTQYF
cdr3_nt: TGTGCCTGGAGCCCCGGGACAGCGAGCACAGATACGCAGTATTTT

d_call: -
v_call: TRBV2
clone_size: -
j_call: TRBJ2-2
cdr3_aa: CASRVTGGDTGELFF
cdr3_nt: TGTGCCAGCAGAGTCACGGGCGGAGACACCGGGGAGCTGTTTTTT

d_call: -
v_call: TRBV28
clone_size: -
j_call: TRBJ2-3
cdr3_aa: CASRPQDIPRRDTQYF
cdr3_nt: TGTGCCAGCAGACCTCAGGACATCCCCCGGCGCGATACGCAGTATTTT

d_call: -
v_call: TRBV28
clone_size: -
j_call: TRBJ2-1
cdr3_aa: CASNGGRSYNEQFF
cdr3_nt: TGTGCCAGCAACGGGGGCCGCTCCTACAATGAGCAGTTCTTC

d_call: -
v_call: TRBV7-9
clone_size: -
j_call: TRBJ1-2
cdr3_aa: CASNVLGPSEGYTF
cdr3_nt: TGTGCCAGCAACGTTCTAGGTCCTTCGGAAGGCTACACCTTC

d_call: TRBD1
v_call: TRBV4-1
clone_size: -
j_call: TRBJ2-7
cdr3_aa: CASSQGRTGLYEQYF
cdr3_nt: TGCGCCAGCAGCCAAGGGCGGACAGGACTTTACGAGCAGTACTTC

d_call: TRBD1
v_call: TRBV18
clone_size: -
j_call: TRBJ2-7
cdr3_aa: CASSTGQEQYF
cdr3_nt: TGTGCCAGCTCAACGGGACAGGAGCAGTACTTC

d_call: TRBD2
v_call: TRBV5-6
clone_size: -
j_call: TRBJ2-2
cdr3_aa: CASSFDPLAGALNTGELFF
cdr3_nt: TGTGCCAGCAGCTTTGACCCGTTAGCGGGGGCTTTAAACACCGGGGAGCTGTTTTTT

d_call: -
v_call: TRBV30
clone_size: -
j_call: TRBJ1-1
cdr3_aa: CAWSVMVNTEAFF
cdr3_nt: TGTGCCTGGAGTGTGATGGTAAACACTGAAGCTTTCTTT

d_call: -
v_call: TRBV11-2
clone_size: -
j_call: TRBJ2-2
cdr3_aa: CASTSPRGNTGELFF
cdr3_nt: TGTGCCAGCACCAGCCCCCGGGGAAACACCGGGGAGCTGTTTTTT

d_call: -
v_call: TRBV5-6
clone_size: -
j_call: TRBJ2-3
cdr3_aa: CASSLVWETISTDTQYF
cdr3_nt: TGTGCCAGCAGCTTGGTGTGGGAGACGATTAGCACAGATACGCAGTATTTT

d_call: -
v_call: TRBV7-9
clone_size: -
j_call: TRBJ2-7
cdr3_aa: CASSPRDRYYEQYF
cdr3_nt: TGTGCCAGCAGCCCCCGGGACCGATACTACGAGCAGTACTTC

d_call: TRBD2
v_call: TRBV2
clone_size: once
j_call: TRBJ2-3
cdr3_aa: CASLAGVPDTQYF
cdr3_nt: TGTGCCAGCTTAGCGGGAGTCCCAGATACGCAGTATTTT

d_call: -
v_call: TRBV7-9
clone_size: -
j_call: TRBJ1-2
cdr3_aa: CASSFPGVGYGYTF
cdr3_nt: TGTGCCAGCAGCTTTCCAGGGGTAGGCTATGGCTACACCTTC

d_call: TRBD1
v_call: TRBV7-9
clone_size: -
j_call: TRBJ2-2
cdr3_aa: CASSPPDRVGGHERMFF
cdr3_nt: TGTGCCAGCAGCCCACCCGACAGGGTTGGGGGTCACGAGAGAATGTTTTTT

d_call: TRBD1
v_call: TRBV6-6
clone_size: -
j_call: TRBJ1-2
cdr3_aa: CASSYSMSGGGYTF
cdr3_nt: TGTGCCAGCAGTTACTCGATGTCAGGGGGTGGCTACACCTTC

d_call: -
v_call: TRBV2
clone_size: -
j_call: TRBJ2-7
cdr3_aa: CASRGSAYEQYF
cdr3_nt: TGTGCCAGCAGGGGCTCTGCCTACGAGCAGTACTTC

d_call: -
v_call: TRBV4-3
clone_size: once
j_call: TRBJ1-2
cdr3_aa: CASSQDLWGGYTF
cdr3_nt: TGCGCCAGCAGCCAAGATCTGTGGGGAGGCTACACCTTC

d_call: TRBD1
v_call: TRBV4-1
clone_size: -
j_call: TRBJ1-2
cdr3_aa: CASSETGVHYGYTF
cdr3_nt: TGCGCCAGCTCCGAGACAGGGGTGCACTATGGCTACACCTTC

d_call: TRBD2
v_call: TRBV4-3
clone_size: -
j_call: TRBJ2-7
cdr3_aa: CASSQEPLAGGYEQYF
cdr3_nt: TGCGCCAGCAGCCAAGAGCCACTAGCGGGGGGCTACGAGCAGTACTTC

d_call: TRBD1
v_call: TRBV4-3
clone_size: -
j_call: TRBJ2-3
cdr3_aa: CASSPGGEGLTDTQYF
cdr3_nt: TGCGCCAGCAGCCCAGGGGGCGAGGGCCTCACAGATACGCAGTATTTT

d_call: -
v_call: TRBV6-1
clone_size: -
j_call: TRBJ2-7
cdr3_aa: CASSEGDTRYEQYF
cdr3_nt: TGTGCCAGCAGTGAGGGTGACACAAGATACGAGCAGTACTTC

d_call: -
v_call: TRBV4-1
clone_size: -
j_call: TRBJ2-6
cdr3_aa: CASSQYPTPHLTF
cdr3_nt: TGCGCCAGCAGCCAATACCCGACCCCTCACCTGACTTTC

d_call: -
v_call: TRBV4-1
clone_size: -
j_call: TRBJ1-1
cdr3_aa: CASSEGTGVADTEAFF
cdr3_nt: TGCGCCAGCAGCGAAGGGACTGGGGTTGCGGACACTGAAGCTTTCTTT